These 22 T cell receptor beta chains originate from one sample sequenced in a study of Ad26.COV2.S vaccination and SARS-CoV-2 variants. Treatment specified: some 19 received Ad26.COV2.S at low or high dose, single or two shots; about five received placebo; per-sample allocation not given. The samples date from day 63 after the first vaccine or placebo injection. The assay was immunoSEQ multiplex PCR, and TCRdb's table has in-frame clones only and misses some. The table has approximately 500,000 clones, 87% seen once. This sample comprised peripheral blood, obtained in a trial of Ad26.COV2.S vaccine versus placebo. The receptors shown here come from a person between 18 and 65 years old who received the Ad26.COV2.S COVID-19 vaccine or a placebo.

The chain employs TRBV28 and TRBJ2-7, with unresolved D. This CDR3 region has 13 residues. Trimming stripped 7 bases from V and 1 base from J, with 11 bases between. Germline V CDR1 and CDR2: MDHEN, SYDVKM. The CDR3 region has the DNA TGTGCCAGCAAAAAACAGCGTTCCTACGAGCAGTACTTC. Its protein product is CASKKQRSYEQYF.

CDR3 amino acids: CASGGLAGPYEQYF. For the CDR3, the DNA is TGTGCCAGCGGGGGACTAGCGGGTCCCTACGAGCAGTACTTC. The chain is built from TRBV2 and TRBJ2-7; TRBD2 matches at 12 bases. The CDR3 contains 14 residues. Germline CDR1 and CDR2: SNHLY and FYNNEI. V lost 8 bases, J lost 2 bases, and 4 bases stayed unmatched.

Comment on this clone: The identical CDR3 is also encoded by other nucleotide sequences in the sample. CDR3: CSAPRGNEQFF. CDR3 bases: TGCAGTGCCCCCCGGGGGAATGAGCAGTTCTTC. J is TRBJ2-1 and V is TRBV20-1; D possibly corresponds to TRBD2 (6 bases). The V end was cut by 6 bases, the J end by 7 bases, with 10 bases between. The CDR3 has 11 amino acids. CDR1 and CDR2 from the germline V gene are DFQATT and SNEGSKA (reference sequence).

This chain uses TRBV15 with TRBJ1-6; D unclear. V shed 1 base and J shed 6 bases, with 13 bases lying between them. In germline, CDR1 is LNHNV, CDR2 YYDKDF (reference sequence). The CDR3 runs to 16 residues. The CDR3, as DNA: TGTGCCACCAGCAGAGTTGTGGGTCGGAGTAATTCACCCCTCCACTTT. This encodes CATSRVVGRSNSPLHF.

V gene TRBV19 combines with J gene TRBJ2-6; 8 positions agree with TRBD2. CDR3 size: 19 residues. Per the germline V gene, CDR1 is LNHDA and CDR2 is SQIVND (reference sequence). Trimming removed 8 bases from V and 0 bases from J; junction bases left unmatched: 15. This CDR3 is CASDFLGTGLASGANVLTF. The CDR3 coding sequence is TGTGCCAGTGACTTCTTAGGAACAGGACTAGCCTCTGGGGCCAACGTCCTGACTTTC.

The chain combines TRBV28 with TRBJ1-1, with D unresolved. The CDR3 totals 14 residues. Germline V lookup: CDR1 MDHEN, CDR2 SYDVKM. The germline V and J ends were trimmed by 2 bases and 0 bases, with 7 bases remaining between them. CDR3 amino acids: CASSLDGMNTEAFF. The CDR3 nucleotides read TGTGCCAGCAGTTTAGACGGAATGAACACTGAAGCTTTCTTT.

The rearrangement uses TRBV2 and TRBJ2-1, with 9 bases lining up with TRBD2. V dropped 1 base and J dropped 6; count of bases not matched to a gene: 10. Germline V CDR1 and CDR2: SNHLY, FYNNEI. This CDR3 comprises 17 residues. CDR3: CASSEDGGGRAPNEQFF. DNA of the CDR3: TGTGCCAGCAGTGAAGATGGTGGCGGGAGGGCTCCCAATGAGCAGTTCTTC.

The chain carries TRBV27 and TRBJ2-7; the D gene is possibly TRBD2 (5 bases). CDR1 and CDR2 from the germline V gene are MNHEY and SMNVEV (reference sequence). V lost 6 bases to trimming and J lost 2 bases, with 11 bases between them. This CDR3 spans 13 amino acids. CDR3 nucleotide sequence: TGTGCCAGCAGGCGGACTGGGACCTACGAGCAGTACTTC. Residues: CASRRTGTYEQYF.

The chain joins TRBV7-2 to TRBJ1-2; no reliable D call. Per germline, CDR1 SGHTA and CDR2 FQGNSA. CDR3 size: 13 residues. The germline V and J ends were trimmed by 7 bases and 2 bases, with 11 bases remaining between them. CDR3 in amino acids: CASTTKRNYGYTF. The CDR3, as DNA: TGTGCCAGCACCACCAAACGCAACTATGGCTACACCTTC.

The rearrangement links TRBV28 to TRBJ1-3; the D gene is possibly TRBD1 (6 bases). Trimming took off 7 bases at V and 0 bases at J, with 10 bases between the two ends. The germline V gene has CDR1 MDHEN and CDR2 SYDVKM. This CDR3 contains 14 residues. The CDR3 reads CASIQGSSGNTIYF. The CDR3 DNA reads as TGTGCCAGCATTCAGGGGAGCTCTGGAAACACCATATATTTT.

Comments on this clone: This sample includes further DNA sequences coding for the same CDR3. The rearrangement joins TRBV5-1 to TRBJ1-3; no clear D. Germline CDR1 SGHRS, CDR2 YFSETQ. The ends were cut back, 0 bases at V and 4 bases at J, with 8 bases in the middle. CDR3 length: 14 residues. CDR3 in amino acids: CASSLGQIGNTIYF. CDR3 bases: TGCGCCAGCAGCTTGGGTCAGATCGGAAACACCATATATTTT. Full variable domain (missing parts from reference TRBV5-1 and TRBJ1-3): KAGVTQTPRYLIKTRGQQVTLSCSPISGHRSVSWYQQTPGQGLQFLFEYFSETQRNKGNFPGRFSGRQFSNSRSEMNVSTLELGDSALYLCASSLGQIGNTIYFGEGSWLTVV.

The chain links TRBV7-9 to TRBJ2-6; the D gene is possibly TRBD1 (5 bases). In germline, CDR1 is SEHNR, CDR2 FQNEAQ (reference sequence). The V end lost 0 bases, the J end lost 0 bases, and 15 bases lay between the germline ends. The CDR3 has 19 residues. The CDR3 loop reads CASSLALAGRRSGANVLTF. CDR3 bases: TGTGCCAGCAGCTTAGCTTTGGCAGGGCGACGCTCTGGGGCCAACGTCCTGACTTTC. Supplemented by reference TRBV7-9 and TRBJ2-6, the full variable domain reads DTGVSQNPRHKITKRGQNVTFRCDPISEHNRLYWYRQTLGQGPEFLTYFQNEAQLEKSRLLSDRFSAERPKGSFSTLEIQRTEQGDSAMYLCASSLALAGRRSGANVLTFGAGSRLTVL.

This chain connects TRBV19 to TRBJ2-3; the match to TRBD2 covers 7 bases. The CDR3 runs 15 residues. V trimming: 4 bases; J trimming: 5 bases; junction bases outside the gene matches: 9. Germline values: CDR1 LNHDA, CDR2 SQIVND (reference sequence). This chain's CDR3 is CASSKAGTPQDTQYF. CDR3 sequence (DNA): TGTGCCAGTAGTAAAGCGGGAACACCACAAGATACGCAGTATTTT. The full variable domain, with the rest looked up from reference TRBV19 and TRBJ2-3, is DGGITQSPKYLFRKEGQNVTLSCEQNLNHDAMYWYRQDPGQGLRLIYYSQIVNDFQKGDIAEGYSVSREKKESFPLTVTSAQKNPTAFYLCASSKAGTPQDTQYFGPGTRLTVL.

V usage is TRBV7-3 and J usage is TRBJ2-1; TRBD2 aligns across 8 bases. This CDR3 comprises 12 residues. The V segment lost 4 bases and the J segment 13 bases; nucleotides outside the gene matches: 6. The germline gives CDR1 SGHTA, CDR2 FQGTGA. The CDR3, as DNA: TGTGCCAGCAGCTCAGGCGGGGGGAGACAGTTCTTC. Translating gives CASSSGGGRQFF.

The rearrangement links TRBV3-1 (or the pseudogene TRBV3-2) to TRBJ2-7; TRBD1 might be the D (6 bases). Trimming cost V 4 bases and J 6 bases, with 13 bases left between them. This CDR3 contains 13 residues. CDR1 is LGHDT, CDR2 YNNKEL, per germline (reference sequence). CDR3 protein: CASSLPGHREQYF. CDR3 DNA sequence: TGTGCCAGCAGCCTACCGGGACATCGCGAGCAGTACTTC.

The sample holds one count of this clone. V is TRBV19 and J is TRBJ1-1; D might be TRBD1 (6 bases). This CDR3 has 15 amino acids. V lost 4 bases to trimming and J lost 6 bases, with 18 bases between them. Germline assignment: CDR1 LNHDA and CDR2 SQIVND (reference sequence). CDR3 coding DNA: TGTGCCAGTAGTACCTTCAGGACAGCCGGTCCTGAAGCTTTCTTT. It yields the protein CASSTFRTAGPEAFF. Supplemented by reference TRBV19 and TRBJ1-1, the full variable domain reads DGGITQSPKYLFRKEGQNVTLSCEQNLNHDAMYWYRQDPGQGLRLIYYSQIVNDFQKGDIAEGYSVSREKKESFPLTVTSAQKNPTAFYLCASSTFRTAGPEAFFGQGTRLTVV.

The V and J genes are TRBV30 and TRBJ2-2, with D hard to call. The CDR3 runs 13 residues. The V and J ends lost 3 bases and 3 bases respectively, with 8 bases between them. Germline-derived CDR1 and CDR2 are GTSNPN and SVGIG (reference sequence). The CDR3 sequence: CAWSPEDTGELFF. As DNA, the CDR3 is TGTGCCTGGAGCCCTGAGGACACCGGGGAGCTGTTTTTT.

This chain connects TRBV5-1 to TRBJ2-1; D is possibly TRBD1 (6 bases). The V and J ends lost 0 bases and 3 bases respectively, with 13 bases between them. The germline CDR1 and CDR2 sequences are SGHRS and YFSETQ. The CDR3 consists of 16 residues. The CDR3 DNA sequence: TGCGCCAGCAGCTTGGGCTGGGACAAGCTCTACAATGAGCAGTTCTTC. Translation gives CASSLGWDKLYNEQFF.

For the CDR3, the DNA is TGTGCCAGCAGTTTATCACGGAGGGGAGGATCGGTTATCTATGGCTACACCTTC. Protein sequence: CASSLSRRGGSVIYGYTF. The chain employs TRBV28 and TRBJ1-2; possibly TRBD1 for D (5 bases). V was shortened by 1 base and J by 4 bases, with 22 bases between the two germline ends. The V gene's germline CDR1 is MDHEN and CDR2 SYDVKM. The CDR3 has 18 residues.

This chain uses TRBV12-3 or TRBV12-4 with TRBJ1-2, with D possibly TRBD1 on 6 matching bases. The CDR3 runs 13 residues. The V gene lost 0 bases and the J gene lost 4 bases, with 6 bases spanning the gap. CDR3 region: CASSLAQGYGYTF. CDR3 sequence (DNA): TGTGCCAGCAGTTTAGCACAGGGCTATGGCTACACCTTC.

The chain has TRBV5-1 and TRBJ1-2, with D maybe TRBD1 (5 bases). The germline V and J ends were trimmed by 3 bases and 4 bases, with 13 bases remaining between them. Germline lookup yields CDR1 SGHRS and CDR2 YFSETQ. The CDR3 is made up of 14 amino acids. CDR3 sequence reads: CASSWEGKGYGYTF. CDR3 nucleotides: TGCGCCAGCAGCTGGGAGGGGAAGGGCTATGGCTACACCTTC.

The rearrangement links TRBV19 to TRBJ1-5; 11 bases align to TRBD1. The CDR3 contains 14 residues. CDR1 is LNHDA, CDR2 SQIVND, per germline (reference sequence). V dropped 5 bases and J dropped 7; count of bases not matched to a gene: 4. CDR3 sequence (DNA): TGTGCCAGTAGTGGGACAGGGGGAAGGCAGCCCCAGCATTTT. Translating it yields CASSGTGGRQPQHF.